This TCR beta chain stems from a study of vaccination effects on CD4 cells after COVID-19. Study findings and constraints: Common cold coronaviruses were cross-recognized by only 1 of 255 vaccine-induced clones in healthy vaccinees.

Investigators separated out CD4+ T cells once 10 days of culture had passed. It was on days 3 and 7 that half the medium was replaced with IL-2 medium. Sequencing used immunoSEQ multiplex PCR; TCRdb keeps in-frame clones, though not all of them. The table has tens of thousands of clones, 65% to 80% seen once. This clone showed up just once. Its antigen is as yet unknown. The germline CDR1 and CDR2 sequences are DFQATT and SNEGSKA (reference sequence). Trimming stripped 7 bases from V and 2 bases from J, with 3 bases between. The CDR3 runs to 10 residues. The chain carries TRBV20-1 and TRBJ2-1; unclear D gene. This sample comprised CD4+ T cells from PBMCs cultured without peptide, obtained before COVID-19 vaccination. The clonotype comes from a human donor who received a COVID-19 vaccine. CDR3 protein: CSVPYNEQFF. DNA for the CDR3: TGCAGTGTACCCTACAATGAGCAGTTCTTC.